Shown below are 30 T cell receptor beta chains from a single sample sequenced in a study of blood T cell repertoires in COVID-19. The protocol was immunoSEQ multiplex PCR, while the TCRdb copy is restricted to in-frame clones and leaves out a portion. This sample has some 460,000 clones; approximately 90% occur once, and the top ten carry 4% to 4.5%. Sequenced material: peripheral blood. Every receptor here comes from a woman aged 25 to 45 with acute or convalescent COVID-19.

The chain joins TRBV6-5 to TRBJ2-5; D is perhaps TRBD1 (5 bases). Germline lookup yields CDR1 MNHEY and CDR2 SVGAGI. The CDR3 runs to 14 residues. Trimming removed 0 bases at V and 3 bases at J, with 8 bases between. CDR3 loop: CASSYSPREETQYF. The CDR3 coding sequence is TGTGCCAGCAGTTACTCTCCCAGGGAAGAGACCCAGTACTTC.

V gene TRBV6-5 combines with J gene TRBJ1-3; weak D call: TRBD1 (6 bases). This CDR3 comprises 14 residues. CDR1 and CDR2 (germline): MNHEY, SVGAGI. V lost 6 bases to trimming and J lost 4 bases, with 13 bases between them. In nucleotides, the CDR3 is TGTGCCAGCAGACTCGACAGGTTCGGAAACACCATATATTTT. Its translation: CASRLDRFGNTIYF.

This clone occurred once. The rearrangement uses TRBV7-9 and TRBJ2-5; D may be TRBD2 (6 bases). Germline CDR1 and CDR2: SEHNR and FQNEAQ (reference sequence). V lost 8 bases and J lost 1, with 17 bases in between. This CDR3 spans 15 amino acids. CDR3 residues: CASSTTSSRQETQYF. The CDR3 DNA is TGTGCCAGCTCCACTACTAGCTCCCGCCAAGAGACCCAGTACTTC.

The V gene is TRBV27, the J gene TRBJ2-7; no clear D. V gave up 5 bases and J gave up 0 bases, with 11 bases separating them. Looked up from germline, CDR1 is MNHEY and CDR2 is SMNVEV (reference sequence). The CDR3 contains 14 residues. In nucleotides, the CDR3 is TGTGCCAGCAGTAAAACAGAAAGCTCCTACGAGCAGTACTTC. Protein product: CASSKTESSYEQYF.

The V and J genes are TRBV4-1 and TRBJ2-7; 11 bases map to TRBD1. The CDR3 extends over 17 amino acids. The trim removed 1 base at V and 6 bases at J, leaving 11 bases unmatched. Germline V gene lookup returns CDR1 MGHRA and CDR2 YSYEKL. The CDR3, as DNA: TGCGCCAGCAGCCAAGTCGTCACCCGGGACAGGGGGTTCGAGCAGTACTTC. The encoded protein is CASSQVVTRDRGFEQYF.

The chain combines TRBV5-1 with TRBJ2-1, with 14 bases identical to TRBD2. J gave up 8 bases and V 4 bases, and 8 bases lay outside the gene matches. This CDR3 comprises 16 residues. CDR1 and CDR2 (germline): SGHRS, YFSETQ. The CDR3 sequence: CASSVRLAGGRDEQFF. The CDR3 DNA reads TGCGCCAGCAGCGTCCGACTAGCGGGGGGGCGCGATGAGCAGTTCTTC.

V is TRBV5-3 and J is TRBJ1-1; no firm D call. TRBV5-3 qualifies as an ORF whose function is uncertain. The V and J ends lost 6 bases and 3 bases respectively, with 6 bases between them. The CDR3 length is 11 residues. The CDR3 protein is CARKHHTEAFF. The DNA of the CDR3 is TGTGCCAGAAAGCACCACACTGAAGCTTTCTTT.

The CDR3 spells CASSDRALYEQYF. Here the CDR3 DNA reads TGTGCCAGCAGTGACAGGGCTCTATACGAGCAGTACTTC. The chain has TRBV6-1 and TRBJ2-7, with D possibly matching TRBD1 (5 bases). This CDR3 is 13 amino acids long. The V and J ends lost 3 bases and 4 bases respectively, with 10 bases between them. Germline V gene data show CDR1 as MNHNS and CDR2 as SASEGT.

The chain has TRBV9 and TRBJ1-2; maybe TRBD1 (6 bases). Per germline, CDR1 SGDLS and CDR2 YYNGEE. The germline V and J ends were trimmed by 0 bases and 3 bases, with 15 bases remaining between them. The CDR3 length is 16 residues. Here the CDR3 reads CASSVDMGAGYYGYTF. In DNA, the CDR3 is TGTGCCAGCAGCGTAGACATGGGGGCTGGGTACTATGGCTACACCTTC.

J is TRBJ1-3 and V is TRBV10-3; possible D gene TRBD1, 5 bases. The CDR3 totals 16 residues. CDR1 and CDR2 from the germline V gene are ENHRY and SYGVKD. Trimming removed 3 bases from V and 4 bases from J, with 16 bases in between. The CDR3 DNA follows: TGTGCCATCAGTGACCCGGGACGGCGGGGAGGAAACACCATATATTTT. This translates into CAISDPGRRGGNTIYF.

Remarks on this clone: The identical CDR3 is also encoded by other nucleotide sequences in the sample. CDR3 residues: CASSVGEDTQYF. CDR3 sequence (DNA): TGTGCCAGCAGCGTGGGCGAGGATACGCAGTATTTT. This chain connects TRBV9 to TRBJ2-3; D is ambiguous. The germline V gene encodes CDR1 SGDLS and CDR2 YYNGEE. The CDR3 contains 12 residues. V lost 2 bases to trimming and J lost 6 bases, with 7 bases between them. Full variable domain (remainder filled in from reference TRBV9 and TRBJ2-3): DSGVTQTPKHLITATGQRVTLRCSPRSGDLSVYWYQQSLDQGLQFLIQYYNGEERAKGNILERFSAQQFPDLHSELNLSSLELGDSALYFCASSVGEDTQYFGPGTRLTVL.

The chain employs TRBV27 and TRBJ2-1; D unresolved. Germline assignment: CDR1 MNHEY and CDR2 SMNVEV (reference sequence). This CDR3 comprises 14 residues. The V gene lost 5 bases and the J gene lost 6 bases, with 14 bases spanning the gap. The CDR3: CASSPSRVLNEQFF. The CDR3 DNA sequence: TGTGCCAGCAGTCCCTCCCGGGTTCTCAATGAGCAGTTCTTC.

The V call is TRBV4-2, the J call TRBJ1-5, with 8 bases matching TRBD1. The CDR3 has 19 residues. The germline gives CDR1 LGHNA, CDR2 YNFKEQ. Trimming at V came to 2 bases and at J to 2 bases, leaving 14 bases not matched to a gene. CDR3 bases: TGTGCCAGCAGCCAAATTTGGCAGGGGGCCGAGGGCGGCAATCAGCCCCAGCATTTT. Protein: CASSQIWQGAEGGNQPQHF.

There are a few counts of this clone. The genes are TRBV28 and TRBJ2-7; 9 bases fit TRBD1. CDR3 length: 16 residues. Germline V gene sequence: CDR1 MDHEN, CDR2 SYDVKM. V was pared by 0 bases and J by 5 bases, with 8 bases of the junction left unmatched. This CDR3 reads CASSLWGTGQGHEQYF. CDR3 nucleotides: TGTGCCAGCAGTTTATGGGGGACGGGACAGGGACACGAGCAGTACTTC.

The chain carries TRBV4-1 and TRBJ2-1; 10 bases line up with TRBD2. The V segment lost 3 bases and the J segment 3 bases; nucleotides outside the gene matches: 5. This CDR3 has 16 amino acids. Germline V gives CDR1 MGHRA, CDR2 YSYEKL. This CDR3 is CASSHLSGGGYNEQFF. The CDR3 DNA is TGCGCCAGCAGCCATCTGAGCGGGGGGGGCTACAATGAGCAGTTCTTC.

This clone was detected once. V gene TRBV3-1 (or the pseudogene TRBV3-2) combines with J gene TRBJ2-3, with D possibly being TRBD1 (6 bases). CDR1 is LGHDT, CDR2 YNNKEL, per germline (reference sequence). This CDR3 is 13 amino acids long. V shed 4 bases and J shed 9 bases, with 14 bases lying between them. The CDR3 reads CASSLQGSETQYF. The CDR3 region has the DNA TGTGCCAGCAGCCTACAGGGTTCGGAGACGCAGTATTTT.

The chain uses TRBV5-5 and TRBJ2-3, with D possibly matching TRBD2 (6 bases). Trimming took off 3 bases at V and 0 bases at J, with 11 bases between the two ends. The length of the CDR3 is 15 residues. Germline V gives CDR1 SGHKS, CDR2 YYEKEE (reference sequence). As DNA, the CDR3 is TGTGCCAGCAGCTATCGGGGGTCTAGCACAGATACGCAGTATTTT. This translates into CASSYRGSSTDTQYF. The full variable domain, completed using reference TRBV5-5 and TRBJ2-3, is DAGVTQSPTHLIKTRGQQVTLRCSPISGHKSVSWYQQVLGQGPQFIFQYYEKEERGRGNFPDRFSARQFPNYSSELNVNALLLGDSALYLCASSYRGSSTDTQYFGPGTRLTVL.

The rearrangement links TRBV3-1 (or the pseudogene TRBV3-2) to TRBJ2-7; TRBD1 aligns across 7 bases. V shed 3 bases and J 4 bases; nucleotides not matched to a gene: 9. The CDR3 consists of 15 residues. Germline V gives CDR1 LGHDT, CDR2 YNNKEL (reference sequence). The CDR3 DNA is TGTGCCAGCAGCCACACCAGGACAGGAGGATACGAGCAGTACTTC. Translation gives CASSHTRTGGYEQYF.

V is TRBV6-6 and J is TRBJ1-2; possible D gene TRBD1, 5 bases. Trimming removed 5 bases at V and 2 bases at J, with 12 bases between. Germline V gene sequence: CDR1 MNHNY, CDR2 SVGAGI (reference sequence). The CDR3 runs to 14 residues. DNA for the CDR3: TGTGCCAGCAGTGGCAGGGTGGCCAACTATGGCTACACCTTC. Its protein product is CASSGRVANYGYTF.

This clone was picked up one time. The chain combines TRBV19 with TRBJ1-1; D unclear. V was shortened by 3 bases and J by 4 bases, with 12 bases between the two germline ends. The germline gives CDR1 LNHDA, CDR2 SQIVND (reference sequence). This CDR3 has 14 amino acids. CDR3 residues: CASSIGRKGTEAFF. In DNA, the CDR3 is TGTGCCAGTAGTATCGGGAGGAAAGGCACTGAAGCTTTCTTT.

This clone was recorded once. The CDR3 loop is CASSFGEGTQYF. CDR3 in DNA: TGTGCCAGCAGTTTCGGGGAGGGTACGCAGTATTTT. V gene TRBV12-3 or TRBV12-4 combines with J gene TRBJ2-3; 7 positions match TRBD2. The length of the CDR3 is 12 residues. The J segment lost 8 bases and the V segment lost 3 bases, leaving 2 bases of the junction unmatched.

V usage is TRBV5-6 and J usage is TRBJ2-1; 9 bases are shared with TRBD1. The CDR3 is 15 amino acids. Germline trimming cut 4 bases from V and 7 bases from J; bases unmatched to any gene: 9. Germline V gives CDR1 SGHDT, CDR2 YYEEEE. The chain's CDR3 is CASSTGTGRNNEQFF. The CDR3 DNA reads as TGTGCCAGCAGCACAGGGACAGGGAGGAATAATGAGCAGTTCTTC.

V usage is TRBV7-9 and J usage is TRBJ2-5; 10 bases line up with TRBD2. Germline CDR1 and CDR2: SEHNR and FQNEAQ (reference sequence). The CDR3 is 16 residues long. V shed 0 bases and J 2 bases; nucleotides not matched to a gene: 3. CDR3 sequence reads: CASSLAVSGGQETQYF. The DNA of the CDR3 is TGTGCCAGCAGCTTAGCAGTTAGCGGGGGGCAAGAGACCCAGTACTTC.

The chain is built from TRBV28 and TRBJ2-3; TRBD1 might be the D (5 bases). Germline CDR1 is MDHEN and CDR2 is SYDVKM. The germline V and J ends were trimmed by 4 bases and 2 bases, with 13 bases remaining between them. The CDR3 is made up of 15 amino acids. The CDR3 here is CASSSPPTATDTQYF. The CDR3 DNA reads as TGTGCCAGCAGTTCGCCCCCGACAGCCACAGATACGCAGTATTTT. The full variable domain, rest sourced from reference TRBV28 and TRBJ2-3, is DVKVTQSSRYLVKRTGEKVFLECVQDMDHENMFWYRQDPGLGLRLIYFSYDVKMKEKGDIPEGYSVSREKKERFSLILESASTNQTSMYLCASSSPPTATDTQYFGPGTRLTVL.

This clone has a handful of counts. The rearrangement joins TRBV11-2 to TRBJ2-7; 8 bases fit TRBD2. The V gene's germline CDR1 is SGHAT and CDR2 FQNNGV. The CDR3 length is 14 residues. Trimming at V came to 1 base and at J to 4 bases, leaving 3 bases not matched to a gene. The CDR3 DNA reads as TGTGCCAGCAGCTTAGGAGCGGGGGATTACGAGCAGTACTTC. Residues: CASSLGAGDYEQYF.

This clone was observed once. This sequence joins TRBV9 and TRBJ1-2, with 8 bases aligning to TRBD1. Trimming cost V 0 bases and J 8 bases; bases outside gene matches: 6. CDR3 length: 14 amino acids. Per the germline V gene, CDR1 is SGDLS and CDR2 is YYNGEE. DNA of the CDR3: TGTGCCAGCAGCGTAGGAGACAGGGGCTCAGGCTACACCTTC. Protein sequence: CASSVGDRGSGYTF.

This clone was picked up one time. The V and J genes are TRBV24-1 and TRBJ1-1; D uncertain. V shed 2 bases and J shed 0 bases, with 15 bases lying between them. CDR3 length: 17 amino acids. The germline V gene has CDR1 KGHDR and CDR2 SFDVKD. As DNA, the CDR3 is TGTGCCACCAGTGATTCTAGACTAGTCCCTCTGAACACTGAAGCTTTCTTT. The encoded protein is CATSDSRLVPLNTEAFF.

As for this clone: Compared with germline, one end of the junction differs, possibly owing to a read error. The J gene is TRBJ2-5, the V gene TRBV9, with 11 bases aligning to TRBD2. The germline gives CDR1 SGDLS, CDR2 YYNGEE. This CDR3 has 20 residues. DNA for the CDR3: TGTGCCAGCCGCGTGGGGGGGGGAACCGGGACTAGCGGAACCACGAAGACCCAGTACTTC. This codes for CASRVGGGTGTSGTTKTQYF.

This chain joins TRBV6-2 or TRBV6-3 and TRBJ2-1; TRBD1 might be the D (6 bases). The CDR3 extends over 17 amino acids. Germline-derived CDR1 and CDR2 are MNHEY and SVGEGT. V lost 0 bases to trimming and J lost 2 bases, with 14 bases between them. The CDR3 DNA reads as TGTGCCAGCAGTTACTCGGAGACAGGACCGACCTACAATGAGCAGTTCTTC. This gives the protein CASSYSETGPTYNEQFF.

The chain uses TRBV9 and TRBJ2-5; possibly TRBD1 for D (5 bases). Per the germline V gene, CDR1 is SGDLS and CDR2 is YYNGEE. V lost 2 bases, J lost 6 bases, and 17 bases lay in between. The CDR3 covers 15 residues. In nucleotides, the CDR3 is TGTGCCAGCAGCGTTAGTGGGCAGGGAATACAGACCCAGTACTTC. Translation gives CASSVSGQGIQTQYF. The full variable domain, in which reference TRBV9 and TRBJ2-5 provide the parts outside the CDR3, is DSGVTQTPKHLITATGQRVTLRCSPRSGDLSVYWYQQSLDQGLQFLIQYYNGEERAKGNILERFSAQQFPDLHSELNLSSLELGDSALYFCASSVSGQGIQTQYFGPGTRLLVL.